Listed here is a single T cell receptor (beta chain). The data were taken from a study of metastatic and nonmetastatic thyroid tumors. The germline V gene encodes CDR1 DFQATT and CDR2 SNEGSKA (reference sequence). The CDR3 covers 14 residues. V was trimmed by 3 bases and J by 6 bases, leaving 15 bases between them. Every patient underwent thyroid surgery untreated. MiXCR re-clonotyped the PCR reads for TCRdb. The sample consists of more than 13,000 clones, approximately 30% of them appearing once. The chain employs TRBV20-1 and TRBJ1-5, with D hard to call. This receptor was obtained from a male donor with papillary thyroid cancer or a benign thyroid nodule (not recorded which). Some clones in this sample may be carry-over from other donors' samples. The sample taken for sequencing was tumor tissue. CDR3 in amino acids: CSARGVEGRQPQHF. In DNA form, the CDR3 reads TGCAGTGCTAGGGGTGTTGAGGGTCGTCAGCCCCAGCATTTT.